The next 23 T cell receptor beta chains were all read from a single sample in a study of T cells after yellow fever vaccination. TCRdb re-called the 5' RACE reads with MiXCR, one entry per CDR3 protein. The sample carries about 240,000 distinct CDR3 sequences, more than 3.5% recorded once. The specimen was PBMCs, collected 15 days after the yellow fever booster vaccination. The receptors here all came from a man aged 18-30 years who received the YFV17D yellow fever vaccine.

This rearrangement joins TRBV6-2 or TRBV6-3 to TRBJ2-7; D is possibly TRBD2 (5 bases). The CDR3 contains 12 residues. Germline lookup yields CDR1 MNHEY and CDR2 SVGEGT. The V and J ends lost 5 bases and 7 bases respectively, with 12 bases between them. The CDR3 sequence is CASSLGLWEQYV. The DNA of the CDR3 is TGTGCCAGCAGTCTCGGACTGTGGGAGCAGTACGTC.

This clonotype was seen ten or more times. The V call is TRBV4-2, the J call TRBJ2-1; 8 bases align to TRBD2. The CDR3 contains 16 residues. With 3 bases clipped from V and 3 bases from J, the junction kept 7 bases outside the gene matches. The germline gives CDR1 LGHNA, CDR2 YNFKEQ. CDR3 residues: CASSQDKSGGYNEQFF. In DNA, the CDR3 is TGTGCCAGCAGCCAGGATAAAAGCGGGGGCTACAATGAGCAGTTCTTC.

This clonotype was counted many times. The chain recombines TRBV6-2 or TRBV6-3 with TRBJ1-6; D is undetermined. V gave up 7 bases and J gave up 2 bases, with 9 bases separating them. Germline-derived CDR1 and CDR2 are MNHEY and SVGEGT. The length of the CDR3 is 14 residues. CDR3 nucleotide sequence: TGTGCCAGCACGCGAGAGACCTATAATTCACCCCTCCACTTT. This encodes CASTRETYNSPLHF.

This clonotype came up many times. The chain combines TRBV5-1 with TRBJ2-3; 9 bases match TRBD1. The length of the CDR3 is 17 residues. Germline CDR1 SGHRS, CDR2 YFSETQ. Unmatched junction bases numbered 10, after V lost 0 bases and J lost 5 bases. For the CDR3, the DNA is TGCGCCAGCAGCTTGGTCGGGACAGGGATGGGAGAAGATACGCAGTATTTT. As protein: CASSLVGTGMGEDTQYF.

This clonotype was observed at least ten times. CDR3 nucleotides: TGTGCCAGCAGCGTCAGCTTATACAGGGGCGCTGAAGCTTTCTTT. Translating it yields CASSVSLYRGAEAFF. This rearrangement joins TRBV6-2 or TRBV6-3 to TRBJ1-1, with 7 nucleotides matching TRBD1. Germline V gene data show CDR1 as MNHEY and CDR2 as SVGEGT. CDR3 length: 15 residues. The V segment lost 6 bases and the J segment 6 bases; nucleotides outside the gene matches: 13.

This clonotype showed up many times. J is TRBJ2-7 and V is TRBV28; 10 nucleotides agree with TRBD1. The CDR3 is 15 amino acids. Per germline, CDR1 MDHEN and CDR2 SYDVKM. V shed 6 bases and J 0 bases; nucleotides not matched to a gene: 5. CDR3: CASSSGQGSSYEQYV. The CDR3 coding sequence is TGTGCCAGCAGCTCGGGACAGGGGAGCTCCTACGAGCAGTACGTC.

This clonotype was recorded many times. The chain combines TRBV29-1 with TRBJ1-3, with D possibly TRBD1 on 5 matching bases. CDR1 and CDR2 from the germline V gene are SQVTM and ANQGSEA. V was shortened by 3 bases and J by 4 bases, with 7 bases between the two germline ends. The CDR3 totals 12 residues. CDR3: CSVETDGNTIYF. The CDR3 region has the DNA TGCAGCGTTGAGACAGACGGAAACACCATATATTTT.

The table lists this clonotype with a few counts. This rearrangement joins TRBV7-2 to TRBJ2-1, with D tentatively TRBD1 (5 bases). The germline gives CDR1 SGHTA, CDR2 FQGNSA. The CDR3 runs to 13 residues. V was pared by 5 bases and J by 8 bases, with 13 bases between. The CDR3 DNA follows: TGTGCCAGCAGCCCGGACAACTTTGATGAGCAGTTCTTC. Residues: CASSPDNFDEQFF.

In its sample, this clonotype was seen many times. The chain carries TRBV12-3 or TRBV12-4 and TRBJ2-2, with D unclear. Trimming pared 10 bases from V and 5 bases from J, leaving 20 bases between. The CDR3 is made up of 15 amino acids. The CDR3 reads CATQHAAPWTGELFF. The DNA for the CDR3 is TGTGCCACACAGCACGCAGCGCCCTGGACCGGGGAGCTGTTTTTT.

This clonotype appeared many times. The chain links TRBV18 to TRBJ2-3; tentative D call: TRBD2 (6 bases). The CDR3 covers 15 residues. Trimming cost V 0 bases and J 5 bases, with 12 bases left between them. Per the germline V gene, CDR1 is KGHSH and CDR2 is LQKENI. CDR3 DNA sequence: TGTGCCAGCTCACCACCCTCGCGGGGCCAAGATACGCAGTATTTT. It specifies CASSPPSRGQDTQYF.

To note about this clonotype: This may stem from a read error, because a much larger clone lies one nucleotide away. The chain recombines TRBV5-1 with TRBJ1-6; D unresolved. The CDR3 sequence is 13 residues long. The germline V gene encodes CDR1 SGHRS and CDR2 YFSETQ. The CDR3 reads CASCLAGYSPLHF. For the CDR3, the DNA is TGCGCCAGCTGCTTGGCCGGCTATTCACCCCTCCACTTT.

Only a few counts were recorded for this clonotype. V and J are TRBV15 and TRBJ1-1; TRBD1 matches 7 bases. This CDR3 comprises 17 residues. In germline, CDR1 is LNHNV, CDR2 YYDKDF (reference sequence). V was pared by 3 bases and J by 5 bases, with 15 bases of the junction left unmatched. The CDR3 protein is CATSSLGLVGGLTEAFF. The CDR3 DNA follows: TGTGCCACCAGCAGTCTGGGGCTGGTAGGGGGCCTGACTGAAGCTTTCTTT.

This clonotype was counted many times. The rearrangement joins TRBV7-9 to TRBJ1-5; TRBD1 is a possible D gene (5 bases). V was pared by 5 bases and J by 5 bases, with 10 bases between. CDR1 is SEHNR, CDR2 FQNEAQ, per germline (reference sequence). This CDR3 comprises 13 residues. Here the CDR3 DNA reads TGTGCCAGCAGCCGTGTGGGGGATCAGCCCCAGCATTTT. Translating gives CASSRVGDQPQHF.

This clonotype was found many times. The gene calls are TRBV5-6 and TRBJ1-1; D ambiguous. This CDR3 region has 12 residues. V dropped 4 bases and J dropped 4 bases, with 8 bases sitting between them. Germline V gene data show CDR1 as SGHDT and CDR2 as YYEEEE. CDR3 protein: CASSIGGTEAFF. Here the CDR3 DNA reads TGTGCCAGCAGCATAGGCGGCACTGAAGCTTTCTTT.

Ten or more counts support this clonotype. This chain connects TRBV4-3 to TRBJ2-3, with D maybe TRBD2 (5 bases). V gave up 2 bases and J gave up 6 bases, with 12 bases separating them. Germline V gene data show CDR1 as LGHNA and CDR2 as YSLEER. This CDR3 spans 14 amino acids. CDR3 region: CASSQSYSADTQYF. For the CDR3, the DNA is TGCGCCAGCAGCCAATCTTATAGCGCGGATACGCAGTATTTT.

This clonotype was picked up many times. The chain links TRBV10-3 to TRBJ2-7; D may be TRBD1 (6 bases). From germline, CDR1 is ENHRY and CDR2 SYGVKD. With 0 bases removed from V and 3 bases from J, the gap between germline ends came to 9 bases. This CDR3 is 14 amino acids long. CDR3 nucleotides: TGTGCCATCAGTGAGTCCAACAGGGACTACGAGCAGTACTTC. Protein product: CAISESNRDYEQYF.

The table lists this clonotype with many counts. The chain carries TRBV20-1 and TRBJ1-2; weak D call: TRBD1 (5 bases). The CDR3 length is 11 residues. V lost 6 bases, J lost 8 bases, and 13 bases lay in between. Per germline, CDR1 DFQATT and CDR2 SNEGSKA (reference sequence). The DNA for the CDR3 is TGCAGTGCCGGGACGGGTCAGGGCTACACCTTC. It is translated as CSAGTGQGYTF.

This clonotype was seen ten or more times. V usage is TRBV7-2 and J usage is TRBJ2-5; perhaps TRBD1 as D (6 bases). The V and J ends lost 3 bases and 7 bases respectively, with 18 bases between them. The length of the CDR3 is 15 residues. Per germline, CDR1 SGHTA and CDR2 FQGNSA. The CDR3 region is CASSFGRGGSGTQYF. For the CDR3, the DNA is TGTGCCAGCAGCTTTGGACGAGGGGGTTCCGGGACCCAGTACTTC.

This clonotype was counted at least ten times. The rearrangement uses TRBV6-5 and TRBJ2-5; D ambiguous. V shed 0 bases and J shed 1 base, with 6 bases lying between them. The germline V gene encodes CDR1 MNHEY and CDR2 SVGAGI. The CDR3 loop spans 14 amino acids. This chain's CDR3 is CASSYSDTQETQYF. The CDR3 bases are TGTGCCAGCAGTTACTCCGACACCCAAGAGACCCAGTACTTC.

This clonotype was seen repeatedly, ten times or more. As the CDR3 is not closed by the conserved phenylalanine or tryptophan, this likely results from a read error. J is TRBJ1-4 and V is TRBV12-3 or TRBV12-4, with a possible D match to TRBD1 (6 bases). This CDR3 has 16 amino acids. Trimming took off 3 bases at V and 5 bases at J, with 16 bases between the two ends. The CDR3: CASSFWGGLVNEKLFV. CDR3 bases: TGTGCCAGCAGTTTTTGGGGGGGGCTGGTGAATGAAAAACTGTTTGTT.

This rearrangement joins TRBV4-1 to TRBJ1-3, with no clear D. Germline V gene lookup returns CDR1 MGHRA and CDR2 YSYEKL. The V end lost 0 bases, the J end lost 0 bases, and 6 bases lay between the germline ends. The CDR3 covers 15 residues. Here the CDR3 reads CASSQDRGSGNTIYF. Written as DNA, the CDR3 is TGCGCCAGCAGCCAAGATCGTGGCTCTGGAAACACCATATATTTT.

There are many counts of this clonotype. The chain uses TRBV4-3 and TRBJ2-3, with D perhaps given as TRBD1 or TRBD2 (6 bases each). Germline V CDR1 and CDR2: LGHNA, YSLEER. CDR3 length: 14 amino acids. V was shortened by 0 bases and J by 6 bases, with 10 bases between the two germline ends. The CDR3 region is CASSQDRGPDTQYF. In DNA form, the CDR3 reads TGCGCCAGCAGCCAAGATCGGGGGCCGGATACGCAGTATTTT.

Ten or more counts support this clonotype. V and J are TRBV29-1 and TRBJ1-1; D is unclear. The CDR3 is made up of 10 amino acids. Germline V gene data show CDR1 as SQVTM and CDR2 as ANQGSEA. Trimming took 6 bases from V and 3 from J, leaving 5 bases between them. The CDR3 coding sequence is TGCAGCGTCGGGGACACTGAAGCTTTCTTT. Translated, it gives CSVGDTEAFF. Together with reference TRBV29-1 and TRBJ1-1, the CDR3 gives the full variable domain: SAVISQKPSRDICQRGTSLTIQCQVDSQVTMMFWYRQQPGQSLTLIATANQGSEATYESGFVIDKFPISRPNLTFSTLTVSNMSPEDSSIYLCSVGDTEAFFGQGTRLTVV.